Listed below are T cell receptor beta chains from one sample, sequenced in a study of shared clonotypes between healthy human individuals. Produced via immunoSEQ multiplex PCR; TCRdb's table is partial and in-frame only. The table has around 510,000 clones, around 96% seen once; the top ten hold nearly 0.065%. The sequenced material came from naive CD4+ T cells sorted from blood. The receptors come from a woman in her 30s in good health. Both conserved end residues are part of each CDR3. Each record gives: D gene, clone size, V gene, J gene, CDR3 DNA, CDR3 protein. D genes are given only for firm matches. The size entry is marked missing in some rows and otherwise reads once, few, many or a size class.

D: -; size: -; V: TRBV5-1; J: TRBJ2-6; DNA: TGCGCCAGCAGCTTGGAAGGGAGTAGCTCTGGGGCCAACGTCCTGACTTTC; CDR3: CASSLEGSSSGANVLTF
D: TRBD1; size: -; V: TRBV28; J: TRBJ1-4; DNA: TGTGCCAGCAGCCCGGGACAGGGTATGGAAAAACTGTTTTTT; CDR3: CASSPGQGMEKLFF
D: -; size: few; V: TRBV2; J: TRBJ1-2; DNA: TGTGCCAGCAGTGAAGGGCTATTCTATGGCTACACCTTC; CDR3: CASSEGLFYGYTF
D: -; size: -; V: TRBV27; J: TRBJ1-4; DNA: TGTGCCAGCACACTCAGGATCGGACTGTTTTTT; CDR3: CASTLRIGLFF
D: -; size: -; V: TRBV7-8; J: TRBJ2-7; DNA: TGTGCCAGCAGGTCGAGGACCTACGAGCAGTACTTC; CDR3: CASRSRTYEQYF
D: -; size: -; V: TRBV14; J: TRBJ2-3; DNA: TGTGCCAGCAGCCACGATGCCAGGGAACACACAGATACGCAGTATTTT; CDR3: CASSHDAREHTDTQYF
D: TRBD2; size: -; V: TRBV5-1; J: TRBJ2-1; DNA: TGCGCCAGCAGCCCCGGGACTACTTACAATGAGCAGTTCTTC; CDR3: CASSPGTTYNEQFF
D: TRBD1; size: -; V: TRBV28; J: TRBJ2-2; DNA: TGTGCCAGCAACCCCCTGGACAGGGGCTACACCGGGGAGCTGTTTTTT; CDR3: CASNPLDRGYTGELFF
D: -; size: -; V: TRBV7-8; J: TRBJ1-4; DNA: TGTGCCAGCAGCTTAAGGGGCAGAGATAATGAAAAACTGTTTTTT; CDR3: CASSLRGRDNEKLFF
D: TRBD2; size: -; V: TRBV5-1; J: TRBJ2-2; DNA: TGCGCCAGCAGCACGGGACTAGCGGGAGCGAGCACCGGGGAGCTGTTTTTT; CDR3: CASSTGLAGASTGELFF
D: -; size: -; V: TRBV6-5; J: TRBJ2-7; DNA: TGTGCCAGCAGGGTTCATCGGGGCAGGGTCTACGAGCAGTACTTC; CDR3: CASRVHRGRVYEQYF
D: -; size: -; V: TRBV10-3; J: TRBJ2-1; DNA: TGTGCCATCAGTGAGTTAAACAGTCCCAATGAGCAGTTCTTC; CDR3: CAISELNSPNEQFF
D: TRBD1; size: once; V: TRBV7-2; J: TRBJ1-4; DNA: TGTGCCAGCAGCTTAAGACAGGGGGCAACTAATGAAAAACTGTTTTTT; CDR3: CASSLRQGATNEKLFF
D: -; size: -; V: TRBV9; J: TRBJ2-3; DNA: TGTGCCAGCAGCGTAGTTGTAGATACGCAGTATTTT; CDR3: CASSVVVDTQYF
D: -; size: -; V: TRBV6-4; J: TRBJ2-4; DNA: TGTGCCAGCAGTGACCCGGTCATTCAGTACTTC; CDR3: CASSDPVIQYF